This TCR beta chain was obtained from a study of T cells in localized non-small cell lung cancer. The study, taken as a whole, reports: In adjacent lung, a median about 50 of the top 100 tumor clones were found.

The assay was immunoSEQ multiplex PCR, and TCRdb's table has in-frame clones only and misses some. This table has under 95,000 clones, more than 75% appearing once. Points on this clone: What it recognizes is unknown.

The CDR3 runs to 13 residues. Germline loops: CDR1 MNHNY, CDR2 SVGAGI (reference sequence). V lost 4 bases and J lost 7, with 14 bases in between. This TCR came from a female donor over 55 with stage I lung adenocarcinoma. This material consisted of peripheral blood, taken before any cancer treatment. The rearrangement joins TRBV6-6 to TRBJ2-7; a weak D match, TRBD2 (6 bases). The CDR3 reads CASSFGGLGEQYF. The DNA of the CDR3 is TGTGCCAGCAGTTTCGGGGGACTCGGAGAGCAGTACTTC.